The rows below give T cell receptor beta chains drawn from one sample of a study of blood T cell repertoires in COVID-19. Repertoires were generated with immunoSEQ multiplex PCR, while TCRdb's copy carries only in-frame clones and drops some. The sample lists approximately 170,000 clones; roughly 83% were seen once. The specimen was PBMCs or T cells enriched from blood (not recorded which). These receptors were obtained from a woman between 50 and 59 years old who had recovered from COVID-19. The CDR3 runs from the conserved cysteine through the conserved F or W. Fields, in order: D gene, J gene, CDR3 length, clone size, V gene, CDR3 DNA, CDR3 protein. D genes are given only for firm matches. Rows may omit the clone size; those that give it use once, few, many or a size class.

NA,TRBJ2-5,13,NA,TRBV5-6,TGTGCCAGCAGCTTAACGGGGAAGGAGACCCAGTACTTC,CASSLTGKETQYF
TRBD1,TRBJ2-5,14,NA,TRBV30,TGTGCCTGGAGTAGGACAGGGGCAACAGAGACCCAGTACTTC,CAWSRTGATETQYF
NA,TRBJ2-4,19,NA,TRBV21-1,TGTGCCAGCAGCAAAATACCGGGACTACCTCCTTCCGCCAAAAACATTCAGTACTTC,CASSKIPGLPPSAKNIQYF
NA,TRBJ1-2,13,NA,TRBV28,TGTGCCGCACGGAGGGGCAGTAAAGGCGGCTACACCTTC,CAARRGSKGGYTF
NA,TRBJ1-5,15,NA,TRBV10-3,TGTGCCATCAGCGAGGGAGGAGGGAGACATCAGCCCCAGCATTTT,CAISEGGGRHQPQHF
NA,TRBJ1-1,14,NA,TRBV19,TGTGCCAGTAGTATAGCCGGCAGGGGCACTGAAGCTTTCTTT,CASSIAGRGTEAFF
NA,TRBJ1-1,17,NA,TRBV7-2,TGTGCCAGCAGCTTAGCGTGGATCGGGGGGCAAAGATTTGAAGCTTTCTTT,CASSLAWIGGQRFEAFF
NA,TRBJ2-1,13,NA,TRBV12-3/TRBV12-4,TGTGCCAGCAGTCCCCCTAGGGCGGGTGAGCAGTTCTTC,CASSPPRAGEQFF
NA,TRBJ1-2,14,NA,TRBV6-2/TRBV6-3,TGTGCCAGCAGTTATGCGAGACAGAACTATGGCTACACCTTC,CASSYARQNYGYTF
NA,TRBJ1-4,13,NA,TRBV7-9,TGTGCCAGCAGCTTTCCGCCGGGGGAAAAACTGTTTTTT,CASSFPPGEKLFF
TRBD2,TRBJ2-2,16,few,TRBV11-3,TGTGCCAGCAGCCGGGGACTAGCGGGCGTGTTCGGGGAGCTGTTTTTT,CASSRGLAGVFGELFF
TRBD2,TRBJ2-2,16,few,TRBV5-5,TGTGCCAGCAGCATCCTGGGGCTAGCGGGAGCCGGGGAGCTGTTTTTT,CASSILGLAGAGELFF
NA,TRBJ2-3,15,NA,TRBV7-9,TGTGCCAGCAGCTTGATAGGGGTTTACACAGATACGCAGTATTTT,CASSLIGVYTDTQYF
NA,TRBJ2-2,14,NA,TRBV5-1,TGCGCCAGCAGCCGTGACAGGAACACCGGGGAGCTGTTTTTT,CASSRDRNTGELFF
NA,TRBJ1-6,16,NA,TRBV4-3,TGCGCCAGCAGCCAAGATCGTCCAGGGAAAAATTCACCCCTCCACTTT,CASSQDRPGKNSPLHF
TRBD1,TRBJ1-2,15,NA,TRBV29-1,TGCAGCGTTGTACGGCCGGGACAGGGTATTAGGGGCTACACCTTC,CSVVRPGQGIRGYTF
TRBD1,TRBJ1-2,13,NA,TRBV3-1/TRBV3-2,TGTGCCAGCAGCCATACGGACAGGGGGCCCCAACTCTTC,CASSHTDRGPQLF
TRBD1,TRBJ1-1,15,few,TRBV9,TGTGCCAGCAGCACAATACAGGGGGCTGGGACTGAAGCTTTCTTT,CASSTIQGAGTEAFF
TRBD1,TRBJ1-1,12,NA,TRBV12-3/TRBV12-4,TGTGCCAGCAGCCCGGGACAGATTGAAGCTTTCTTT,CASSPGQIEAFF
NA,TRBJ1-5,14,NA,TRBV18,TGTGCCAGCTCACCTGCAGGGAACAATCAGCCCCAGCATTTT,CASSPAGNNQPQHF
TRBD2,TRBJ2-3,14,NA,TRBV11-2,TGTGCCAGCAGCTTACGGCGGGGGTCAGATACGCAGTATTTT,CASSLRRGSDTQYF
NA,TRBJ1-1,15,NA,TRBV29-1,TGCAGCGTTGAAGGGATTGGGGCATCCGGAACTGAAGCTTTCTTT,CSVEGIGASGTEAFF